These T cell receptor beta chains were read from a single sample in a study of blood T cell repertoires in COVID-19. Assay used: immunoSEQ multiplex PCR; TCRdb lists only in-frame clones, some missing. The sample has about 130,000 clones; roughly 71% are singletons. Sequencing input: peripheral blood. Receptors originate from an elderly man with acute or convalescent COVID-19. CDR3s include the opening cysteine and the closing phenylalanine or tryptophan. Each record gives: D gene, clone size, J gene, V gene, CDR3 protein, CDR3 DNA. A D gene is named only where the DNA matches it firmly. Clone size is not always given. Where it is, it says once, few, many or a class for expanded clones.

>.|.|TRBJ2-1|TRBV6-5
CASRRQPRDFQFF
TGTGCCAGCAGGAGACAACCCCGGGACTTTCAGTTCTTC
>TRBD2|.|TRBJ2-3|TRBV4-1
CASSQGGGTDTQYF
TGCGCCAGCAGCCAAGGCGGGGGTACAGATACGCAGTATTTT
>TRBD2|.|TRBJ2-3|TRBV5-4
CASSLAGGRGADTQYF
TGTGCCAGCAGCTTGGCGGGGGGGCGCGGGGCAGATACGCAGTATTTT
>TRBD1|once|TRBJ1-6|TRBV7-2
CASSLSTGGLRDSPLHF
TGTGCCAGCAGCTTATCCACAGGGGGCCTGAGGGATTCACCCCTCCACTTT
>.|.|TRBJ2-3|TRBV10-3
CAISVGRGNDTQYF
TGTGCCATCAGTGTGGGCAGGGGCAACGATACGCAGTATTTT
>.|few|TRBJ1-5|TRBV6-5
CASRKLQGQPQHF
TGTGCCAGCAGGAAACTCCAGGGTCAGCCCCAGCATTTT
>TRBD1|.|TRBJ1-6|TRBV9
CASSEGPAGTGISPLHF
TGTGCCAGCAGCGAAGGGCCGGCAGGGACAGGCATCTCACCCCTCCACTTT
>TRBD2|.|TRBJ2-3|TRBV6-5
CASTSSGGLTDTQYF
TGTGCCAGCACCTCAAGCGGGGGACTCACAGATACGCAGTATTTT
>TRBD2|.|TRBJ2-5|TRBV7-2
CASSLALSGGETQYF
TGTGCCAGCAGCTTAGCGCTTAGCGGGGGGGAGACCCAGTACTTC
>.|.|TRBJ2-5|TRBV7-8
CASSPRGNGETQYF
TGTGCCAGCAGCCCAAGGGGGAATGGCGAGACCCAGTACTTC
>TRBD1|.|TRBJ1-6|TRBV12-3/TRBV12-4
CASSGTVNSPLHF
TGTGCCAGCAGCGGGACAGTTAATTCACCCCTCCACTTT
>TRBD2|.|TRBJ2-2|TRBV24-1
CATSDFSGGRPLNTGELFF
TGTGCCACCAGTGACTTTAGCGGGGGGCGACCCCTAAACACCGGGGAGCTGTTTTTT
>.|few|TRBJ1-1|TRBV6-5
CASFDGDRNTEAFF
TGTGCCAGCTTCGATGGAGATAGGAACACTGAAGCTTTCTTT
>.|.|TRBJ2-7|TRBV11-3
CASSLGTGYEQYF
TGTGCCAGCAGCTTAGGGACTGGCTACGAGCAGTACTTC
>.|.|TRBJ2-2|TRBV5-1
CASSLQITGELFF
TGCGCCAGCAGCCTCCAGATTACCGGGGAGCTGTTTTTT
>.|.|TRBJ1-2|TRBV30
CAWRGRDGYTF
TGTGCCTGGAGGGGCAGGGATGGCTACACCTTC
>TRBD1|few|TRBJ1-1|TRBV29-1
CSVGQGEAFF
TGCAGCGTTGGACAGGGGGAAGCTTTCTTT